Detailed here is one T cell receptor beta chain. Its antigen is unknown. Deletions cut 4 bases from V and 6 bases from J, with 12 bases between. The germline CDR1 and CDR2 sequences are SGHRS and YFSETQ. This CDR3 region has 13 residues. Regarding donors, all were healthy bone marrow donors. These data come from a study of cytomegalovirus exposure and HLA in healthy donors. Study observations and caveats: Presence/absence analyses assumed roughly uniform sequencing depth across donors. Only CMV serostatus was available as immune exposure information. The authors judged a highly shared variant cluster likely a sequencing artifact.

The PCR made use of 60 Vbeta and 13 Jbeta primers. Method: immunoSEQ multiplex PCR; TCRdb's copy keeps in-frame clones and lacks some. The repertoire holds 130,000 or so clones, with 50% to 75% as singletons. Source material: PBMCs. The chain recombines TRBV5-1 with TRBJ2-3, with a tentative D call TRBD2 (5 bases). This clonotype was obtained from a woman between 40 and 55 years old in good health and CMV-seronegative. CDR3 sequence (DNA): TGCGCCAGCAGCCCCGGGGTCGGGGATACGCAGTATTTT. Translating it yields CASSPGVGDTQYF. The full variable domain, with the rest looked up from reference TRBV5-1 and TRBJ2-3, is KAGVTQTPRYLIKTRGQQVTLSCSPISGHRSVSWYQQTPGQGLQFLFEYFSETQRNKGNFPGRFSGRQFSNSRSEMNVSTLELGDSALYLCASSPGVGDTQYFGPGTRLTVL.